This T cell receptor (beta chain) was identified during a study of control samples from healthy donors and cancer patients (TCRdb year 2020). About this clone: Its specific antigen is unknown. Base qualities were left out, and no much larger clone turns up one base away.

The protocol used for the library was the immunoSEQ multiplex PCR assay. This is the immuneACCESS table as TCRdb keeps it, with only in-frame sequences that have V and J called. A part of the clones is gone; compared with another copy, unresolved V genes explain less than half, and the rest is unexplained. Counted in this sample were some 100,000 clones; roughly 84% of them appeared once. The ten largest clonotypes hold 15% to 20% of the sample. As encoded in the germline V gene (reference sequence), CDR1 is LNHDA while CDR2 is SQIVND. The junction shows trimming of 9 bases on V and 8 bases on J, and the gene matches do not reach 11 bases of it. From the cysteine up to the phenylalanine, the CDR3 has a length of 14 residues. CDR3 DNA is the only sequence kept; it has 42 bases, read in frame from the first base.

The clonotype originates from a woman in her forties or fifties in good health. Sequencing input: blood. The chain is encoded by TRBV19 joined to TRBJ2-1, and 9 junctional nucleotides match TRBD2. The CDR3 sequence is CASMAGGPRDEQFF. At the DNA level, the sequence is TGTGCCAGCATGGCGGGAGGGCCGAGGGATGAGCAGTTCTTC.